This record concerns one T cell receptor beta chain sequence. The antigen is not known. PCR employed 60 Vbeta and 13 Jbeta primers. Generated by immunoSEQ multiplex PCR, the TCRdb table keeps only in-frame clones and is missing some. The sample includes under 200,000 clones, 73% of them seen just once. This sample stems from a study of cytomegalovirus exposure and HLA in healthy donors. Study conclusions and caveats: Later analysis identified 17,000 or so TCR beta sequences associated with HLA alleles, using a false discovery rate threshold of 0.05. Later analysis showed TCR association rates varying by HLA locus, highest for DRB1 and lowest for HLA-C. Among the sequence variants, a highly shared cluster was likely an artifact of sequencing.

Source material: PBMCs. The receptor was derived from a woman under 40 in good health and CMV-seronegative.

CDR3 bases: TGTGCCAGCAGCCCGGTTACAGGGGCGGACACTGAAGCTTTCTTT. It translates to CASSPVTGADTEAFF. The chain has TRBV7-9 and TRBJ1-1; 7 bases fit TRBD1. Germline values: CDR1 SEHNR, CDR2 FQNEAQ (reference sequence). The CDR3 covers 15 residues. V trimming: 5 bases; J trimming: 3 bases; junction bases outside the gene matches: 9.